This T cell receptor (beta chain) stems from a study of blood T cell repertoires in COVID-19. Measured with immunoSEQ multiplex PCR; TCRdb has only the in-frame clones, and not every one. The profile shows approximately 200,000 clones, 89% of them singletons. Trimming left V 4 bases short and J 0 bases short, with 11 bases between. The CDR3 has 15 residues. Germline CDR1 and CDR2: SGHNT and YYREEE (reference sequence). This receptor was obtained from a woman aged 40 to 55 with acute COVID-19. The sequenced material came from PBMCs or T cells enriched from blood (not recorded which). The genes are TRBV5-4 and TRBJ2-1, with D possibly TRBD2 on 5 matching bases. In DNA form, the CDR3 reads TGTGCCAGCAGCATTACTAGTAGCTCCTACAATGAGCAGTTCTTC. Its protein is CASSITSSSYNEQFF.